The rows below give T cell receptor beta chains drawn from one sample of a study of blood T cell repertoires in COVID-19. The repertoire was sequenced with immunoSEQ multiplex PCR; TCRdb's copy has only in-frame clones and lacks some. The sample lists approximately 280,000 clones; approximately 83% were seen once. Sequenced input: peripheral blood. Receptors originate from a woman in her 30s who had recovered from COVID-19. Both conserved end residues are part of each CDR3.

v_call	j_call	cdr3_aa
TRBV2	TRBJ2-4	CASSEQRQTKPGF
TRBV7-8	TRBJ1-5	CASSSGGSQPQHF
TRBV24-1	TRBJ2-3	CATSGGASTDTQYF
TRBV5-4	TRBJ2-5	CASSLEETQYF
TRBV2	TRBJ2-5	CASSEMGLAGGPQTQYF
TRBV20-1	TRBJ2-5	CSASITVQETQYF
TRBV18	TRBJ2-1	CASSPGQGLNYNEQFF
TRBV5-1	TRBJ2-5	CASSLAKTSGAQETQYF
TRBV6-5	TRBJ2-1	CASTTSGSSYNEQFF
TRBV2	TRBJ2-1	CASRLGLALHNEQFF
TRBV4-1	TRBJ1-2	CASSQVNRGNYGYTF
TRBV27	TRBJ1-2	CASSHTLTGGSYGYTF
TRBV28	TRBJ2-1	CASSYPFGLGGVGNEQFF